The source of this T cell receptor beta chain is a study of CD8+ T cells in alopecia areata. V lost 0 bases and J 7 bases, leaving 27 bases between the germline ends. This CDR3 is built from 19 residues. Germline CDR1 is LGHNA and CDR2 is YNFKEQ. Overall study results and limits: Normal scalp had lower clonality than lesional scalp, with alopecia totalis/universalis lesions showing this most strongly.

Treatment given: oral pan-JAK inhibitor, 5-10 mg twice daily. Worth noting for this clone: Its antigen is still unknown.

The authors extracted RNA and reverse transcribed it into cDNA as the sequencing template. Sequencing was performed with immunoSEQ multiplex PCR; in TCRdb, only in-frame clones are kept and a portion is missing. The sample lists over 100,000 clones, approximately 54% occurring once. The source was CD8+ T cells sorted from blood, collected at week 24, from a patient treated with tofacitinib. The chain combines TRBV4-2 with TRBJ1-2; D gene unclear. The receptor's source is a human donor with alopecia areata. CDR3 DNA: TGTGCCAGCAGCCAAGATGCCGTGGATGGGCAGTTGATCGATATTGGCTACACCTTC. Its protein product is CASSQDAVDGQLIDIGYTF.